A selection of T cell receptor beta chains follows, all from one sample in a study of blood T cells in healthy people across ages. One entry per CDR3 protein, called by TCRdb with MiXCR from the 5' RACE reads. The sample lists some 940,000 distinct CDR3 sequences; 29% were seen once. These records were also assigned to another study, of T cells of mothers and their children.

Material for sequencing was blood. The receptors come from a woman between 40 and 55 years old in good health. Each CDR3 is given with its conserved first and last residue. The D gene is left open where the match is weak. A clone size is listed for some rows: how often the clone was seen (once, few, many), or a class if it is expanded.

d_gene	abundance	v_gene	j_gene	CDR3aa	CDR3nt
TRBD1	few	TRBV11-2	TRBJ1-1	CASSSYHQGGNTEAFF	TGTGCCAGCAGCTCTTATCACCAGGGGGGAAACACTGAAGCTTTCTTT
-	-	TRBV29-1	TRBJ1-4	CSVVQGGEKLFF	TGCAGCGTTGTACAGGGAGGGGAAAAACTGTTTTTT
-	many	TRBV11-3	TRBJ2-5	CASSEWGLETQYF	TGTGCCAGCAGCGAATGGGGTTTGGAGACCCAGTACTTC
-	few	TRBV4-1	TRBJ1-1	CASSMTGNTEAFF	TGCGCCAGCAGCATGACAGGGAACACTGAAGCTTTCTTT
-	few	TRBV4-1	TRBJ2-3	CASSQSPTPSADTQYF	TGCGCCAGCAGCCAATCCCCCACCCCTTCGGCAGATACGCAGTATTTT
TRBD2	many	TRBV6-1	TRBJ2-5	CASSDRLAGGVETQYF	TGTGCCAGCAGTGACCGACTAGCGGGGGGCGTAGAGACCCAGTACTTC
-	many	TRBV29-1	TRBJ2-5	CSVGTWRVKTQYF	TGCAGCGTGGGGACCTGGCGAGTGAAGACCCAGTACTTC
TRBD1	many	TRBV28	TRBJ2-5	CASSRNTGQGETQYF	TGTGCCAGCAGCCGAAACACGGGACAGGGCGAGACCCAGTACTTC
-	many	TRBV7-7	TRBJ2-1	CASSLAPTPYNEQFF	TGTGCTAGCAGCTTAGCCCCGACCCCCTACAATGAGCAGTTCTTC
TRBD2	few	TRBV4-3	TRBJ2-1	CASSQVLGLAGRNEQFF	TGCGCCAGCAGCCAAGTCTTGGGACTAGCGGGCAGAAATGAGCAGTTCTTC
TRBD1	many	TRBV3-1	TRBJ2-6	CASSPTGSRGANVLTF	TGTGCCAGCAGCCCGACAGGGTCGAGAGGGGCCAACGTCCTGACTTTC
TRBD1	-	TRBV9	TRBJ1-4	CASSAPRNRGPNEKLFF	TGTGCCAGCAGCGCCCCCCGGAACAGGGGACCTAATGAAAAACTGTTTTTT
-	few	TRBV5-1	TRBJ2-2	CASSVGTLNTGELFF	TGCGCCAGCAGCGTCGGGACACTAAACACCGGGGAGCTGTTTTTT
-	few	TRBV28	TRBJ2-3	CASSTPVSGGRGYTQYF	TGTGCCAGCAGTACACCCGTTTCGGGGGGCCGCGGGTATACGCAGTATTTT
-	-	TRBV7-6	TRBJ1-4	CASSFLESGNEKLFF	TGTGCCAGCAGCTTTCTGGAAAGTGGTAATGAAAAACTGTTTTTT
-	many	TRBV7-3	TRBJ2-3	CASSLRGDGTDTQYF	TGTGCCAGCAGCTTAAGGGGCGACGGCACAGATACGCAGTATTTT
-	-	TRBV7-2	TRBJ2-2	CASSPRTTYTGELFF	TGTGCCAGCAGCCCTCGGACAACTTACACCGGGGAGCTGTTTTTT
-	few	TRBV5-1	TRBJ1-4	CASSTGTGNEELFF	TGCGCCAGCAGCACCGGGACGGGGAATGAAGAACTGTTTTTT
-	many	TRBV12-3/TRBV12-4	TRBJ2-7	CASSFGQGNTYEQYF	TGTGCCAGCAGTTTTGGGCAGGGGAACACCTACGAGCAGTACTTC
-	many	TRBV4-1	TRBJ2-5	CASSQSAVQETQYF	TGCGCCAGCAGCCAATCCGCAGTACAAGAGACCCAGTACTTC
-	few	TRBV28	TRBJ1-2	CASRGTAGRWGYTF	TGTGCCAGCAGGGGCACCGCGGGTCGCTGGGGCTACACCTTC
-	few	TRBV4-1	TRBJ1-5	CASSQVSAAGNQPQHF	TGCGCCAGCAGCCAAGTATCAGCAGCTGGCAATCAGCCCCAGCATTTT
TRBD1	few	TRBV27	TRBJ2-7	CASSPGAGGEYEQYF	TGTGCCAGCAGTCCCGGGGCAGGGGGCGAATACGAGCAGTACTTC
TRBD1	-	TRBV27	TRBJ2-5	CASLPGGHGQGARETQYF	TGTGCCAGCCTTCCTGGGGGACACGGACAGGGGGCTCGGGAGACCCAGTACTTC
TRBD2	few	TRBV12-3/TRBV12-4	TRBJ2-7	CASSNRLAGAYEQYF	TGTGCCAGCAGTAACCGACTAGCGGGGGCCTACGAGCAGTACTTC
-	-	TRBV27	TRBJ1-5	CASSLYGPISSQPQHF	TGTGCCAGCAGTTTATACGGACCGATAAGCAGTCAGCCCCAGCATTTT
-	few	TRBV28	TRBJ1-6	CATLGSVWSPLHF	TGTGCCACCCTGGGGTCGGTGTGGTCACCCCTCCACTTT
-	-	TRBV12-3/TRBV12-4	TRBJ2-5	CASSLVGGRGVETQYF	TGTGCCAGCAGTTTGGTCGGGGGCCGCGGAGTGGAGACCCAGTACTTC
-	-	TRBV5-1	TRBJ2-4	CASSYDLQASSAKNIQYF	TGCGCCAGCAGCTACGATTTACAGGCGTCTTCAGCCAAAAACATTCAGTACTTC
-	-	TRBV27	TRBJ1-5	CASNPEVGSRQPQHF	TGTGCCAGTAATCCAGAGGTAGGGTCGAGGCAGCCCCAGCATTTT
TRBD2	few	TRBV3-1	TRBJ2-3	CASSQETGGALSDTQYF	TGTGCCAGCAGCCAAGAAACCGGGGGGGCCCTCTCAGATACGCAGTATTTT